These T cell receptor beta chains were read from a single sample in a study of T cell repertoires in cytomegalovirus infection. TCRdb reprocessed the reads via MiXCR and lists one record per CDR3 protein. The sample lists around 710,000 distinct CDR3 sequences; 25% to 30% were seen once. Their target antigens are unknown. This specimen consisted of cultured CD8+ T cells from PBMCs, obtained from culture after CMV antigen stimulation. These receptors all come from a human donor in good health (CMV status not recorded). Some clones in this sample may be carry-over from other donors' samples. Both conserved end residues are part of each CDR3. Each record gives: CDR3 length, D gene, V gene, J gene, clone size, CDR3 protein, CDR3 DNA. D genes are given only for firm matches. Clone size is not always given. Where it is, it says once, few, many or a class for expanded clones.

16	TRBD2	TRBV27	TRBJ2-5	-	CASGWAAGVPQETQYF	TGTGCCAGCGGGTGGGCAGCGGGGGTACCCCAAGAGACCCAGTACTTC
15	-	TRBV7-8	TRBJ2-1	many	CASSRTGRVRNEQFF	TGTGCCAGCAGCCGGACGGGCCGAGTTAGGAATGAGCAGTTCTTC
15	-	TRBV7-2	TRBJ2-4	-	CASSLGVGAGDIQYF	TGTGCCAGCAGCTTAGGGGTAGGGGCTGGGGACATTCAGTACTTC
16	TRBD2	TRBV9	TRBJ2-1	-	CASSEFSGGGSREQFF	TGTGCCAGCAGCGAATTTAGCGGGGGGGGGAGTAGGGAGCAGTTCTTC
16	-	TRBV27	TRBJ2-3	-	CASSLDFGEGTDTQYF	TGTGCCAGCAGTTTGGACTTTGGGGAGGGCACAGATACGCAGTATTTT
15	-	TRBV12-3/TRBV12-4	TRBJ2-2	-	CASSFWLKGTGELFF	TGTGCCAGCAGTTTCTGGCTCAAGGGTACCGGGGAGCTGTTTTTT
17	TRBD2	TRBV7-9	TRBJ2-1	many	CASSLPGGGSSYNEQFF	TGTGCCAGCAGCTTACCGGGTGGCGGGAGCTCCTACAATGAGCAGTTCTTC
14	TRBD1	TRBV19	TRBJ1-2	-	CASRPGQANYGYTF	TGTGCCAGTAGGCCCGGACAGGCTAACTATGGCTACACCTTC
10	-	TRBV2	TRBJ2-2	many	CAYYTGELFF	TGTGCTTATTATACCGGGGAGCTGTTTTTT
14	-	TRBV12-3/TRBV12-4	TRBJ1-2	-	CASSPWNISNGYTF	TGTGCCAGCAGCCCATGGAACATATCCAATGGCTACACCTTC
11	-	TRBV6-5	TRBJ1-2	many	CASSYGYGYTF	TGTGCCAGCAGTTACGGCTATGGCTACACCTTC
17	-	TRBV28	TRBJ2-5	few	CATSLLSGTPFQETQYF	TGTGCCACCAGTTTATTGTCCGGGACACCATTCCAAGAGACCCAGTACTTC
18	-	TRBV7-2	TRBJ1-1	many	CASSFSYGAGRLDTEAFF	TGTGCCAGCAGCTTTTCCTACGGGGCAGGACGGCTGGACACTGAAGCTTTCTTT
10	-	TRBV15	TRBJ2-6	-	CATRANVLTF	TGTGCCACCAGAGCCAACGTCCTGACTTTC
13	-	TRBV2	TRBJ1-2	few	CAIFLQENYGYTF	TGTGCCATCTTTCTACAGGAGAACTATGGCTACACCTTC
16	-	TRBV28	TRBJ1-5	-	CASNDPHDYSNQPQHF	TGTGCCAGCAACGATCCACACGATTATAGCAATCAGCCCCAGCATTTT
15	TRBD2	TRBV2	TRBJ2-1	-	CASSGAGSSYNEQFF	TGTGCCAGCAGCGGAGCGGGGAGCTCCTACAATGAGCAGTTCTTC
12	TRBD1	TRBV27	TRBJ2-7	-	CASRTGGSEQYF	TGTGCCAGCAGGACAGGGGGCAGCGAGCAGTACTTC
14	-	TRBV4-1	TRBJ2-7	few	CASSHTVEDLEQYF	TGCGCCAGCAGCCACACTGTGGAGGATCTCGAGCAGTACTTC
12	-	TRBV12-5	TRBJ1-2	-	CASGDGERSYTF	TGTGCTAGTGGAGACGGGGAAAGGAGCTACACCTTC
13	-	TRBV20-1	TRBJ1-1	-	CSAWDTKGPEAFF	TGCAGTGCGTGGGACACCAAGGGCCCTGAAGCTTTCTTT
13	-	TRBV29-1	TRBJ1-2	-	CSVEDNRVFGYTF	TGCAGCGTTGAAGATAACAGGGTGTTTGGCTACACCTTC
15	-	TRBV2	TRBJ1-3	-	CASSVDPSSGNTIYF	TGTGCCAGCAGTGTCGATCCCAGCTCTGGAAACACCATATATTTT
15	-	TRBV3-1	TRBJ1-5	few	CASSLRPAPNQPQHF	TGTGCCAGCAGCCTCAGACCGGCACCTAATCAGCCCCAGCATTTT
14	-	TRBV27	TRBJ1-1	-	CASSSLGRSTEAFF	TGTGCCAGCAGTTCCCTGGGACGTTCGACTGAAGCTTTCTTT
12	-	TRBV7-9	TRBJ1-1	few	CASSYGTGYAFF	TGTGCCAGCAGCTATGGAACAGGGTACGCTTTCTTT
16	-	TRBV11-3	TRBJ2-1	many	CASSLDGGSSYNEQFF	TGTGCCAGCAGCTTAGATGGAGGGAGCTCCTACAATGAGCAGTTCTTC
16	-	TRBV7-8	TRBJ2-6	once	CASSFLPLAGANVLTF	TGTGCCAGCAGTTTCCTCCCTCTGGCTGGGGCCAACGTCCTGACTTTC
15	TRBD1	TRBV28	TRBJ1-5	-	CASSLPGQGAQPQHF	TGTGCCAGCAGTCTGCCGGGACAGGGGGCTCAGCCCCAGCATTTT
14	-	TRBV28	TRBJ1-2	-	CASSPPSSSYGYTF	TGTGCCAGCAGTCCACCTAGTTCATCCTATGGCTACACCTTC
14	-	TRBV3-1	TRBJ2-5	-	CASSQEYLQETQYF	TGTGCCAGCAGCCAAGAATATTTACAAGAGACCCAGTACTTC